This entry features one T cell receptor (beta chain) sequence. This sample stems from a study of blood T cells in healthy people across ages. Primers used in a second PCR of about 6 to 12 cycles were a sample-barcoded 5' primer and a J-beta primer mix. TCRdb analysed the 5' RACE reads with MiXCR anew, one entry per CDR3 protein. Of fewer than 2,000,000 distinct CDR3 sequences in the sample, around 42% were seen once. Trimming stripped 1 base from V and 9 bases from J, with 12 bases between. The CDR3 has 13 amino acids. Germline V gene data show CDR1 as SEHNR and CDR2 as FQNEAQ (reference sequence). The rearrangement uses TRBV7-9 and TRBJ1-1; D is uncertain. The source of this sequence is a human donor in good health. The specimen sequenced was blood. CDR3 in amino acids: CASSLEGREKAFF. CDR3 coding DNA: TGTGCCAGCAGCTTAGAGGGTCGGGAAAAAGCTTTCTTT.